What follows is one T cell receptor beta chain and its context. These data belong to a study of blood T cell repertoires in COVID-19. Data came from immunoSEQ multiplex PCR; TCRdb stores just in-frame clones and leaves some out. Found here are around 220,000 clones, around 88% of them singletons; the top ten hold 1.5%. The germline V gene encodes CDR1 LGHNA and CDR2 YSLEER. This CDR3 contains 15 residues. V was shortened by 4 bases and J by 5 bases, with 15 bases between the two germline ends. The sample was peripheral blood. This sequence was found in a man younger than 35 with active or convalescent COVID-19. This rearrangement joins TRBV4-3 to TRBJ2-1; TRBD2 might be the D (5 bases). As DNA, the CDR3 is TGCGCCAGCAGCCGTACAAAGACTACCCACAATGAGCAGTTCTTC. This codes for CASSRTKTTHNEQFF.